This T cell receptor (beta chain) comes out of a study of spatial heterogeneity in lung cancer. As for time point: sample taken at primary tumor resection. Tumor, nontumor lung or frozen PBMC supplied whole RNA, sequenced without sorting. V dropped 0 bases and J dropped 4 bases, with 6 bases sitting between them. The CDR3 sequence is 14 residues long. Germline V gene data show CDR1 as MDHEN and CDR2 as SYDVKM. Study-level findings and limits: Expanded intratumoral alpha and beta TCR counts tracked tumor mutation counts. Coverage of tumor T cells, an estimated figure, was 5.5% to 8.5% for alpha and about 13% for beta chains. Nonsynonymous mutations, ubiquitous and regional, were tracked respectively by counts of ubiquitous and regional expanded TCRs.

This clonotype is labeled as medium-sized. Its antigen remains unknown. TCRdb recomputed calls from the 5' RACE reads with MiXCR, one row per CDR3 protein. Among more than 4,000 distinct CDR3 sequences listed, about a third were seen once. The chain has TRBV28 and TRBJ1-4; D remains ambiguous. Sequences were derived from lung tumor tissue, sampled at surgery. The TCR was taken from a male donor with early-stage non-small cell lung cancer. The CDR3 region is CASSLWTLNEKLFF. CDR3 DNA sequence: TGTGCCAGCAGTTTATGGACCCTTAATGAAAAACTGTTTTTT.